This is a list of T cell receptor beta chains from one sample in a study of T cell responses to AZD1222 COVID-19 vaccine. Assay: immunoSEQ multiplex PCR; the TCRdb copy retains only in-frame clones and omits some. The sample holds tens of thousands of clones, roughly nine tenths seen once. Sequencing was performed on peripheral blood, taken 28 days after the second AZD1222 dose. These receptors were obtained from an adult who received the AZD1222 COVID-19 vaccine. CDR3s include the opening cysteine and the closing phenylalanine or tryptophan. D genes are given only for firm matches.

cdr3_nt: TGTGCCAGCAGCAATGGACTAGTCCAAGAGACCCAGTACTTC
cdr3_aa: CASSNGLVQETQYF
j_call: TRBJ2-5
v_call: TRBV11-2
d_call: TRBD2

cdr3_nt: TGTGCCTGGGACAGGGTTACTGGAAACACCATATATTTT
cdr3_aa: CAWDRVTGNTIYF
j_call: TRBJ1-3
v_call: TRBV30
d_call: TRBD1

cdr3_nt: TGTGCCAGCAGCTCTCAGGGAAACCAGCCCCAGCATTTT
cdr3_aa: CASSSQGNQPQHF
j_call: TRBJ1-5
v_call: TRBV7-9
d_call: -

cdr3_nt: TGTGCCAGCGGATCCATCGGAGCCTACGAGCAGTACTTC
cdr3_aa: CASGSIGAYEQYF
j_call: TRBJ2-7
v_call: TRBV5-4
d_call: -

cdr3_nt: TGTGCCAGCAGCTCATACAGGGGCACAGGAGTGATGAACACTGAAGCTTTCTTT
cdr3_aa: CASSSYRGTGVMNTEAFF
j_call: TRBJ1-1
v_call: TRBV7-9
d_call: TRBD1

cdr3_nt: TGCGCCAGCCAGCTTGGCATGTCTAGCGGGAGTTACGAGCAGTACTTC
cdr3_aa: CASQLGMSSGSYEQYF
j_call: TRBJ2-7
v_call: TRBV5-1
d_call: TRBD2

cdr3_nt: TGTGCCAGCAGTTTCCGGACACTCTCCTACGAGCAGTACTTC
cdr3_aa: CASSFRTLSYEQYF
j_call: TRBJ2-7
v_call: TRBV5-5
d_call: -

cdr3_nt: TGTGCCTGGGACAAGGGAGGAGGCAATCAGCCCCAGCATTTT
cdr3_aa: CAWDKGGGNQPQHF
j_call: TRBJ1-5
v_call: TRBV30
d_call: -

cdr3_nt: TGTGCCAGCAGCTTAGGTGGCAGGGGAGACTATGGCTACACCTTC
cdr3_aa: CASSLGGRGDYGYTF
j_call: TRBJ1-2
v_call: TRBV7-9
d_call: -

cdr3_nt: TGTGCCAGCAGGCAACCTAGCGGGAGGAGTTCCTACAATGAGCAGTTCTTC
cdr3_aa: CASRQPSGRSSYNEQFF
j_call: TRBJ2-1
v_call: TRBV7-2
d_call: TRBD2